This note documents a single TCR beta chain sequence. This clonotype appeared many times. Its antigen is unknown. It has no much larger one-base neighbor in the sample; base qualities were not kept. This sample is part of a study of regulatory T cells in long-lasting Graves disease (dated by TCRdb to about 2021). For the study in its entirety: In the newly diagnosed Graves' disease group, patients had been taking antithyroid drugs for less than 3 months. A total of some 33 samples were covered by TCR sequencing, comprising 13 persistent and 20 or so newly diagnosed Graves' disease patients. Patients with persistent Graves' disease were compared with patients with newly diagnosed Graves' disease using TCR sequencing and RNA sequencing of peripheral blood. The study was conducted in China and was registered as a clinical trial. Results the study describes overall, beyond this receptor: TRBV28, TRBJ1-2 and TRBJ2-5 were preferentially used in persistent disease, while TRBV20-1 and TRBJ2-1 were favored in newly diagnosed disease. Sequencing and analysis were limited to the TCR beta chain. Only peripheral blood was studied, because thyroid tissue, the primary lesion, was inaccessible. Compared with newly diagnosed patients, patients with persistent Graves' disease had lower TCR Shannon entropy and fewer highly expanded clones, which suggests clonal expansion. As a limitation, the authors acknowledged that the small sample size may reduce accuracy. Patients with persistent disease shared more public clonotypes (around 2,700) than newly diagnosed patients did (about 970).

Library construction relied on multiplex PCR. The instrument was an Illumina HiSeq 4000. To build TCR beta libraries, CDR3 regions were amplified by Arm-PCR using iRepertoire HTBI primers. Before sequencing, the PCR products underwent gel purification. Per the authors' processing: Gene usage analysis of CDR3 amino acid clonotypes relied on the approximately 68 TRBV and over 13 TRBJ segments identified across samples. COPE and FqMerger were used to merge the filtered high-quality paired reads into contigs. BLAST was used to align contigs to IMGT TRBV, TRBD and TRBJ reference genes, and CDR3 was defined according to IMGT. Any clonotype with a frequency above 0.1% was counted as a highly expanded clone. Shannon entropy was used to measure repertoire diversity, and the Gini coefficient was used to measure V-J evenness. Clonotypes shared by more than one individual were considered public. Through fastp at Q25 and MiXCR, TCRdb rebuilt clones from the public reads, retaining in-frame beta chains. All rows with the same CDR3 protein become a single entry with the most common DNA and genes. Here the V and J calls rest on TCRdb's processing, not on the authors' analysis. This sample gives about 400,000 distinct CDR3 sequences in total; about 15% of them show up just once. The ten largest make up about 7.8% of the sample.

From its cysteine to its phenylalanine, the CDR3 spans 13 amino acids. Only the CDR3 DNA is retained, 39 bases long and in frame from the first base. Looking up the germline V gene yields CDR1 SGHNT and CDR2 YENEEA. V was cut back by 5 bases and J by 6 bases, leaving a gap of 14 bases between them. The time point label for this specimen denotes: newly diagnosed GD, antithyroid drugs for less than 3 months. For both TCR sequencing and RNA sequencing, RNA was extracted from PBMCs using TRIzol. The diagnosis of Graves' disease was made according to American Thyroid Association guidelines. Patients for the study were recruited at an endocrinology department in Xi'an, China. Each patient gave approximately 10 milliliters of peripheral blood, collected in an EDTA anticoagulant tube. Ficoll Paque Plus density gradient separation was used to isolate PBMCs, and no further T cell sorting was done. An Agilent 2100 Bioanalyzer and agarose gel were used to check RNA quality, and a NanoDrop 2000 was used to measure RNA concentration.

These same data were also listed under a study on T cells in Graves' hyperthyroidism and ophthalmopathy. As that second study puts it: Stable Graves' hyperthyroidism was defined as no progression to ophthalmopathy during 18 months of follow-up. The hyperthyroidism patients were between 18 and 65 years old and newly diagnosed, with a disease duration of less than 2 months. Exclusion was applied to patients with uncontrolled infections, other autoimmune diseases, pregnancy or lactation. Diagnoses were based on clinical symptoms, serum thyroxine and TRAb, thyroid ultrasound and orbital computed tomography. A first-round RT-PCR of the TCR CDR3 used the HTBI primer set with the Qiagen OneStep RT-PCR kit. Blood samples also contained most of the expanded thyroid clonotypes (frequency above 0.001), which suggests that blood repertoires may reflect thyroid immune responses. A model built on a 13 V-J signature distinguished ophthalmopathy from stable hyperthyroidism, reaching about 88% sensitivity and about 81% specificity in cross-validation and 80%/75% in testing. In validation, progression to ophthalmopathy was predicted by the model with more than 65% sensitivity and approximately 78% specificity, a median of 6.5 months before onset. To identify distinguishing TCR V-J signatures, a discovery cohort of about 100 patients was used, comprising some 45 with Graves' ophthalmopathy and 57 with stable Graves' hyperthyroidism. An independent validation cohort of around 19 hyperthyroidism patients and 17 patients who later progressed to ophthalmopathy tested prospective prediction of ophthalmopathy. The approximately 100 discovery patients were randomly divided into training and test sets at a 7:3 ratio. The study also compared thyroid tissue and blood T-cell repertoires from five or six Graves' hyperthyroidism patients. After sampling, hyperthyroidism patients received methimazole starting at 30 mg daily, and ophthalmopathy patients received high-dose intravenous methylprednisolone. Libraries were constructed in a second round of multiplex PCR, after which size selection and purification were performed. Libraries were sequenced paired-end with 100 bp reads on an Illumina HiSeq2000. SOAPnuke was used to process the raw data, throwing out any read that contained adapters or uncalled bases, had a mean Phred below 15, or lacked an exact constant-primer or identifier match. High-quality paired reads were merged using COPE v1.2.5, and each unique nucleotide sequence was defined as a clonotype. Clonotypes were aligned to IMGT TRBV, TRBD and TRBJ reference segments using MiTCR v1.1. Only V-J combinations with frequency above 0.0001, covering 98% to 99.2% of repertoires, were analysed. A TCS score was defined as the ratio between F50 (clonal expansion) and ExV (chaos), using BLOSUM62-based TCRdist between CDR3 peptides within each V-J. Welch's t-statistics and random forest reduced 514 V-J features to roughly 13, which were used in a naive Bayes classifier (R e1071). No statistical method was used to fix the sample size in advance, and group allocation was not hidden from the investigators. TCR Vbeta CDR3 sequencing of roughly 140 peripheral blood samples (over 40 ophthalmopathy, 75 to 80 hyperthyroidism and approximately 17 progressor patients) is reported in the paper.

The receptor comes from a woman aged 40 to 50 with Graves disease. Donor details come from another sample of the same person, matched by shared clones. The specimen comprised peripheral blood mononuclear cells (PBMCs), sampled at new diagnosis, from a patient treated with antithyroid drugs. The V and J genes are TRBV11-3 and TRBJ2-7; a tentative D match to TRBD2 spans 5 bases. The CDR3 has the sequence CASSPLVRGEQYF. Read as DNA, the sequence is TGTGCCAGCAGCCCTCTGGTCCGGGGCGAGCAGTACTTC.